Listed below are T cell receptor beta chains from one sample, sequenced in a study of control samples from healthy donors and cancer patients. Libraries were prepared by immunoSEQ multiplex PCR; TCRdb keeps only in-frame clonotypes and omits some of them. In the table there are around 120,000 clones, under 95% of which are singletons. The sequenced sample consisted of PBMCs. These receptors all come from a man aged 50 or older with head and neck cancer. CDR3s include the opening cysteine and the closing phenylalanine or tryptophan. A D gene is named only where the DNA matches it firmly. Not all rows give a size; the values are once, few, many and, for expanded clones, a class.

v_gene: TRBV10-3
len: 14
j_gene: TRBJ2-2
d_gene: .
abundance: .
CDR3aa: CAISPGPPTGELFF
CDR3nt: TGTGCCATCAGCCCGGGACCCCCTACCGGGGAGCTGTTTTTT

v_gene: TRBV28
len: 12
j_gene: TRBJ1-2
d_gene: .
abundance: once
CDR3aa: CASSSYRDGYTF
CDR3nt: TGTGCCAGCAGTTCCTACAGGGATGGCTACACCTTC

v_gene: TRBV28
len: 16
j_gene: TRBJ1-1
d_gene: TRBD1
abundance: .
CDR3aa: CASSLWAGGLDTEAFF
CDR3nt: TGTGCCAGCAGTTTATGGGCAGGGGGTTTGGACACTGAAGCTTTCTTT

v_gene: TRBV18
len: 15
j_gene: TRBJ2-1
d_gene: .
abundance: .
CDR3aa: CASSPPTGGNGEQFF
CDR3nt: TGTGCCAGCTCACCACCAACTGGAGGGAATGGTGAGCAGTTCTTC

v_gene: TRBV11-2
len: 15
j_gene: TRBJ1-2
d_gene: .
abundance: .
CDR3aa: CASSSRTRFGYGYTF
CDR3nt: TGTGCCAGCAGCTCCAGGACGCGCTTTGGCTATGGCTACACCTTC

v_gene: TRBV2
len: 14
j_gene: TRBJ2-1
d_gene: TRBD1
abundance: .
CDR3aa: CASSNPQGAMLEFF
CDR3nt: TGTGCCAGCAGTAACCCACAGGGGGCGATGCTTGAGTTCTTC

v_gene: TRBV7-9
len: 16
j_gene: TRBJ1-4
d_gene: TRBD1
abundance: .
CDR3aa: CASSPLMAGGDEKLFF
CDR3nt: TGTGCCAGCAGCCCCCTCATGGCAGGGGGAGATGAAAAACTGTTTTTT

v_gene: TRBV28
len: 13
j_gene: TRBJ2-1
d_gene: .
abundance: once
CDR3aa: CASSLRTPREQFF
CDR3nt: TGTGCCAGCAGTTTAAGAACCCCCCGTGAGCAGTTCTTC

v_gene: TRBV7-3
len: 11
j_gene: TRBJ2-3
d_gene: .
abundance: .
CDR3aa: CASSLTGHKYF
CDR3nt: TGTGCCAGCAGCTTAACCGGACATAAGTATTTT

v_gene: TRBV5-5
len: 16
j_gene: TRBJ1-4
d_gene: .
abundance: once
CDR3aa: CASSLYPGSRNEKLFF
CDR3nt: TGTGCCAGCAGCTTGTATCCGGGGTCCCGGAATGAAAAACTGTTTTTT

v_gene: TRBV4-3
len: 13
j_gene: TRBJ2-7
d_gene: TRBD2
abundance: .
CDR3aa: CASSQAPGGEQYF
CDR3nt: TGCGCCAGCAGCCAAGCTCCGGGGGGCGAGCAGTACTTC

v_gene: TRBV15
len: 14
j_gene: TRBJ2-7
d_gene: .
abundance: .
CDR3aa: CATSRGGVSYEQYF
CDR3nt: TGTGCCACCAGCAGAGGGGGGGTGAGTTACGAGCAGTACTTC

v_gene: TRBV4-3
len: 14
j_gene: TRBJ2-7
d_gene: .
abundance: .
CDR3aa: CASSQEAGYYEQYF
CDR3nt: TGCGCCAGCAGCCAAGAGGCTGGCTACTACGAGCAGTACTTC

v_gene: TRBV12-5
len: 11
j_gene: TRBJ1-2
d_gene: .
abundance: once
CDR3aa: CASGLTGGYTF
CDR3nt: TGTGCTAGTGGTTTGACCGGTGGCTACACCTTC

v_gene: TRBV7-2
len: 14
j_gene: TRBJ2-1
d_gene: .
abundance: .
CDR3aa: CASSLSGTHNEQFF
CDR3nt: TGTGCCAGCAGCTTGTCAGGCACTCACAATGAGCAGTTCTTC

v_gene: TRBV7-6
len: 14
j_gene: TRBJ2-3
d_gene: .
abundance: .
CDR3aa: CASSLAGGTDTQYF
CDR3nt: TGTGCCAGCAGCTTAGCGGGGGGCACAGATACGCAGTATTTT

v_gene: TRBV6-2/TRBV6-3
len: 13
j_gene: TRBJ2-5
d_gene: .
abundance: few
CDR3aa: CASTPRGQETQYF
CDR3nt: TGTGCCAGCACCCCGAGGGGTCAAGAGACCCAGTACTTC